The source of this T cell receptor beta chain is a study of shared clonotypes between healthy human individuals. At the level of the study: A couple of female and three male donors aged 18 to 49 were enrolled. Per donor, three plates held CD4 naive cells, three held CD4 memory, two held CD8 naive and one held CD8 memory.

Adult donors, all healthy and HIV-negative, had no recent acute infections or vaccinations. Trimming removed 6 bases from V and 8 bases from J, with 19 bases in between. Germline CDR1 is SNHLY and CDR2 is FYNNEI. The CDR3 length is 14 residues. Original handling: Junction-only immunoSEQ data arrived without quality scores, meaning filtering differed. Data came from immunoSEQ multiplex PCR; TCRdb stores just in-frame clones and leaves some out. V and J calls and clone size are as listed in that table; D and trimming were resolved from the DNA. This table holds 2 million to 2.5 million clones, more than 90% found once.

The sequenced sample consisted of naive CD4+ T cells sorted from blood. Subset here: CD45RA+ positively selected. The rearrangement links TRBV2 to TRBJ1-1; a weak D match, TRBD1 (5 bases). The sequence was obtained from a man aged 18 to 35 in good health. Here the CDR3 reads CASSRQTSRQEAFF. Written as DNA, the CDR3 is TGTGCCAGCAGCAGACAGACGAGCCGACAGGAAGCTTTCTTT.